This T cell receptor (beta chain) derives from a study of T cell clones after liver transplantation. Across the study: Post-transplant blood was tracked for graft-donor-reactive T cell clones identified in a pre-transplant mixed lymphocyte reaction. As an antigen-independent comparator, third-party-reactive TCRbeta sequences came from pre-transplant mixed lymphocyte reactions. Samples came pre-transplant, pre-randomization before withdrawal, and post-randomization after withdrawal ended. Study-wide results and caveats: In a couple of subjects, few donor cells limited the measurable donor-reactive repertoire.

There are 15 residues in the CDR3. V shed 6 bases and J 4 bases; nucleotides not matched to a gene: 3. Germline assignment: CDR1 MNHEY and CDR2 SMNVEV (reference sequence). In regard to this clone: Its antigen is not known.

Clones were read by immunoSEQ multiplex PCR, and TCRdb kept only the in-frame ones, dropping some. Among roughly 70,000 clones listed, 80% were seen once. This receptor was identified in a human donor who received a liver transplant. The sample consisted of CD4+ T cells from blood, taken before liver transplant. The chain links TRBV27 to TRBJ2-3, with 14 bases fitting TRBD2. This CDR3 is CASRRLAGGADTQYF. CDR3 in DNA: TGTGCCAGCAGAAGACTAGCGGGGGGGGCAGATACGCAGTATTTT.